The rows below give T cell receptor beta chains drawn from one sample of a study of tumor-infiltrating lymphocytes in primary liver carcinoma. TCRdb redid the calling of the multiplex PCR reads with MiXCR, one entry per CDR3 protein. Of roughly 50,000 distinct CDR3 sequences listed, about 70% are singletons. Material: liver tumor tissue from sampling region 2. These receptors all stem from a man aged 40-55 years with primary liver carcinoma and hepatitis B virus infection. Each CDR3 is given with its conserved first and last residue. The D gene is left open where the match is weak. Clone size appears in some rows only: once, few, many, or a class for an expanded clone.

V: TRBV30; J: TRBJ2-3; D: NA; size: many; CDR3: CAWSLRLSSTDTQYF; DNA: TGTGCCTGGAGTTTAAGGTTATCTAGCACAGATACGCAGTATTTT
V: TRBV28; J: TRBJ2-3; D: NA; size: NA; CDR3: CASSIETALSTDTQYF; DNA: TGTGCCAGCAGTATCGAGACAGCACTGAGCACAGATACGCAGTATTTT
V: TRBV7-2; J: TRBJ2-7; D: NA; size: few; CDR3: CASSLASGGWDEQYF; DNA: TGTGCCAGCAGCTTAGCTAGCGGTGGATGGGACGAGCAGTACTTC
V: TRBV5-4; J: TRBJ2-1; D: TRBD2; size: NA; CDR3: CASSARLAGYNEQFF; DNA: TGTGCCAGCAGCGCTCGACTAGCGGGTTACAATGAGCAGTTCTTC
V: TRBV6-5; J: TRBJ2-5; D: TRBD2; size: medium-sized; CDR3: CASRSTSGVQETQYF; DNA: TGTGCCAGCAGATCGACTAGCGGGGTCCAAGAGACCCAGTACTTC
V: TRBV12-3/TRBV12-4; J: TRBJ2-2; D: NA; size: NA; CDR3: CASSLSVNSGELFF; DNA: TGTGCCAGCAGTTTGTCAGTCAACTCCGGGGAGTTGTTTTTT
V: TRBV14; J: TRBJ1-2; D: NA; size: NA; CDR3: CACSQVRGDYGYTF; DNA: TGTGCCTGCAGCCAAGTCAGGGGTGACTATGGCTACACCTTC
V: TRBV11-2; J: TRBJ2-1; D: TRBD2; size: NA; CDR3: CASSLDIGLAMREQFF; DNA: TGTGCCAGCAGCCTGGATATCGGACTAGCCATGAGGGAGCAGTTCTTC
V: TRBV20-1; J: TRBJ2-6; D: TRBD2; size: NA; CDR3: CSAWEGEAGANVLTF; DNA: TGCAGTGCTTGGGAGGGAGAAGCTGGGGCCAACGTCCTGACTTTC
V: TRBV11-2; J: TRBJ2-3; D: NA; size: NA; CDR3: CASSSDDPLQIARGTDTQYF; DNA: TGTGCCAGCAGCTCCGATGACCCCCTTCAGATAGCGAGAGGCACAGATACGCAGTATTTT
V: TRBV20-1; J: TRBJ2-2; D: TRBD2; size: few; CDR3: CSAPGLAGAVGELFF; DNA: TGCAGTGCACCGGGACTAGCGGGAGCTGTCGGGGAGCTGTTTTTT
V: TRBV4-2; J: TRBJ2-7; D: NA; size: once; CDR3: CVGSPDTYERYF; DNA: TGTGTCGGCAGCCCGGACACCTACGAGCGGTACTTC
V: TRBV12-3/TRBV12-4; J: TRBJ1-2; D: NA; size: NA; CDR3: CASSLRTDNYGYTF; DNA: TGTGCCAGCAGTTTAAGGACAGACAACTATGGCTACACCTTC
V: TRBV11-2; J: TRBJ1-1; D: TRBD1; size: NA; CDR3: CASSLMEGQGFSTEAFF; DNA: TGTGCCAGCAGCCTAATGGAGGGACAGGGGTTCAGCACTGAAGCTTTCTTT
V: TRBV29-1; J: TRBJ2-3; D: TRBD2; size: NA; CDR3: CSASGVRTCGRATDTQYF; DNA: TGCAGCGCATCAGGGGTGCGGACTTGCGGGAGGGCCACAGATACGCAGTATTTT
V: TRBV5-1; J: TRBJ2-7; D: NA; size: NA; CDR3: CATSLTGLALYEQYF; DNA: TGCGCCACCAGCTTGACAGGTCTAGCGCTCTACGAGCAGTATTTC
V: TRBV12-3/TRBV12-4; J: TRBJ2-3; D: NA; size: NA; CDR3: CASTQVVGATDTRYF; DNA: TGTGCCAGCACCCAGGTAGTGGGCGCAACAGATACGCGGTATTTT